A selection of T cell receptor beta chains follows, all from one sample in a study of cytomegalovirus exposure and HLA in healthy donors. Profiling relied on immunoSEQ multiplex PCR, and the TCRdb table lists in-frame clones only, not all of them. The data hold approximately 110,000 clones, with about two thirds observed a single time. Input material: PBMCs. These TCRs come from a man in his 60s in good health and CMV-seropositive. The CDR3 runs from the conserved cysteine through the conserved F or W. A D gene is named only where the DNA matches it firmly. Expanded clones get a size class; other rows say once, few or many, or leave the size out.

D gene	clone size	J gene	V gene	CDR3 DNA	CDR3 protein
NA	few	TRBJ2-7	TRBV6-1	TGTGCCAGCAGTGAAGCGCTCACGGTTGTCTACGAGCAGTACTTC	CASSEALTVVYEQYF
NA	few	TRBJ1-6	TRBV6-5	TGTGCCAGCAGTTACATGGTGGCAGGGGCGGGTTCACCCCTCCACTTT	CASSYMVAGAGSPLHF
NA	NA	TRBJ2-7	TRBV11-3	TGTGCCAGCAGCTCCGGGTCTTACTACGAGCAGTACTTC	CASSSGSYYEQYF
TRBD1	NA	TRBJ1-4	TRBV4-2	TGTGCCAGCAGCCAAGTCCCGGGACAGGGGTTAGGGGAAAAACTGTTTTTT	CASSQVPGQGLGEKLFF
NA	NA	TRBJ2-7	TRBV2	TGTGCCAGCAGTGACAGGCTTCGGCTCGACGAGCAGTACTTC	CASSDRLRLDEQYF
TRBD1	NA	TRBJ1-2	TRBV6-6	TGTGCCAGCAGTTTCCCCTTCAGGGGGCAAGCTTATGGCTACACCTTC	CASSFPFRGQAYGYTF
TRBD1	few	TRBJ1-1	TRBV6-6	TGTGCCAGCAGTGGACACAGGGGTACCACTGAAGCTTTCTTT	CASSGHRGTTEAFF
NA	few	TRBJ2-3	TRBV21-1	TGTGCCAGCAGCAAAGGTCCCAGGGCCCGGGTTAAGTCCACAGATACGCAGTATTTT	CASSKGPRARVKSTDTQYF
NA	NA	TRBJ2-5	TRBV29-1	TGCAGCGTTGCCGCTGGCCTAGGGGCCAGCCAAGAGACCCAGTACTTC	CSVAAGLGASQETQYF
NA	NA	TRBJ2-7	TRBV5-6	TGTGCCAGCAGCTTTGGGGGCGAGCAGTACTTC	CASSFGGEQYF
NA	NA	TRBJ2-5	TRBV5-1	TGCGCCAGCAGCTTCCCGGTTCAAGAGACCCAGTACTTC	CASSFPVQETQYF
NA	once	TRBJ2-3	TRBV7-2	TGTGCCAGCAACTTTAATGGGGGGGCGAACACAGATACGCAGTATTTT	CASNFNGGANTDTQYF
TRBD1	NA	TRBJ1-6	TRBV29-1	TGCAGCGTTGGGGACAGGGGGAATTCACCCCTCCACTTT	CSVGDRGNSPLHF
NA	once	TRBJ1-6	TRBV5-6	TGTGCCAGCAGCAGCAGGGTTCTCTCCTATAATTCACCCCTCCACTTT	CASSSRVLSYNSPLHF
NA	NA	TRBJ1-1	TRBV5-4	TGTGCCAGCAGCTTGGCCAGGGAGGGCACTGAAGCTTTCTTT	CASSLAREGTEAFF
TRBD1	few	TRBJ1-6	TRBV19	TGTGCCAGTAGTATCGGGACAGCAAATTCACCCCTCCACTTT	CASSIGTANSPLHF
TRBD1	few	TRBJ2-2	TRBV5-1	TGCGCCAGCAGCCGGGACAGTTGGACCGGGGAGCTGTTTTTT	CASSRDSWTGELFF
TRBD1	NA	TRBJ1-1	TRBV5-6	TGTGCCAGCAGCTTGCGACAGGGGTCCCCTGAAGCTTTCTTT	CASSLRQGSPEAFF
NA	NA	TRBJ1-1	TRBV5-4	TGTGCCAGCAGCCCTGATCTAGCCTCCACTGAAGCTTTCTTT	CASSPDLASTEAFF
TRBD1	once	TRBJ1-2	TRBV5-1	TGCGCCAGCAGCTTGGCCCCGGACAGGCCTTTGGGCTACACCTTC	CASSLAPDRPLGYTF